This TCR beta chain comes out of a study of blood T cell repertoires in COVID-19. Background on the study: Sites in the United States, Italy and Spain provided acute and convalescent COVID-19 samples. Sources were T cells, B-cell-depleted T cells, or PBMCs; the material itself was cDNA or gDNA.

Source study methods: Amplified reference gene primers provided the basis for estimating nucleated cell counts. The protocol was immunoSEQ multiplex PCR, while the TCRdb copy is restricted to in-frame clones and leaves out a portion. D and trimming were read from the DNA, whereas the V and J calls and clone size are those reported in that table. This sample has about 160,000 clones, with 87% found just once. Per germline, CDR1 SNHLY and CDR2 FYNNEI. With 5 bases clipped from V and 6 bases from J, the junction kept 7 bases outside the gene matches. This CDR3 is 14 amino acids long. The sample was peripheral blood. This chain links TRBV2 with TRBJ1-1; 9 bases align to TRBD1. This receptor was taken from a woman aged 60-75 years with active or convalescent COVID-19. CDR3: CASSPGQGYPEAFF. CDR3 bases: TGTGCCAGCAGTCCTGGACAGGGGTACCCTGAAGCTTTCTTT.